Listed below are T cell receptor beta chains from one sample, sequenced in a study of response to subunit inactivated influenza vaccine. TCRdb processed the RT-PCR reads anew with MiXCR; each CDR3 protein has one entry. The table records about 800,000 distinct CDR3 sequences, 21% of them present only once. The specimen was PBMCs from blood, collected 5 days after vaccination. The receptors originated from a middle-aged man who received an inactivated influenza vaccine. Both conserved end residues are trimmed from each CDR3. A clone size is listed for some rows: how often the clone was seen (once, few, many), or a class if it is expanded.

clone size: few
J gene: TRBJ2-2
V gene: TRBV9
CDR3 protein: ASSVVLSTGELF

clone size: many
J gene: TRBJ2-1
V gene: TRBV2
CDR3 protein: ASRIGTYNEQF

clone size: few
J gene: TRBJ1-5
V gene: TRBV6-1
CDR3 protein: ASSGGTGRQPQH

clone size: many
J gene: TRBJ2-3
V gene: TRBV4-2
CDR3 protein: ASSQGPYADTQY

clone size: few
J gene: TRBJ2-1
V gene: TRBV5-1
CDR3 protein: ASRGSSSNEQF

clone size: NA
J gene: TRBJ2-3
V gene: TRBV4-3
CDR3 protein: ASSQAARTDTQY

clone size: once
J gene: TRBJ2-2
V gene: TRBV6-5
CDR3 protein: ASSQPGYTGELF

clone size: once
J gene: TRBJ1-5
V gene: TRBV28
CDR3 protein: ASSLLEDSQPQH

clone size: NA
J gene: TRBJ2-7
V gene: TRBV15
CDR3 protein: ATSADRGYEQY

clone size: NA
J gene: TRBJ2-3
V gene: TRBV10-3
CDR3 protein: AISDGGTQY

clone size: once
J gene: TRBJ2-5
V gene: TRBV27
CDR3 protein: ASSLSSSGGETQY

clone size: few
J gene: TRBJ2-7
V gene: TRBV5-6
CDR3 protein: ASSFPGGPYEQY

clone size: many
J gene: TRBJ2-1
V gene: TRBV12-3/TRBV12-4
CDR3 protein: ASSSSGGSYNEQF

clone size: NA
J gene: TRBJ2-1
V gene: TRBV5-4
CDR3 protein: ASSFGAGGPFNEQF

clone size: few
J gene: TRBJ1-2
V gene: TRBV12-3/TRBV12-4
CDR3 protein: ASRRTQDINYGYT

clone size: few
J gene: TRBJ2-3
V gene: TRBV27
CDR3 protein: ASSLLGLAGGGTDTQY

clone size: NA
J gene: TRBJ2-3
V gene: TRBV20-1
CDR3 protein: SARIVAGRILRSTQY

clone size: few
J gene: TRBJ2-2
V gene: TRBV7-2
CDR3 protein: ASSPRTSGYEELF

clone size: NA
J gene: TRBJ2-1
V gene: TRBV25-1
CDR3 protein: ASSDEAGGRRNEQF

clone size: few
J gene: TRBJ2-7
V gene: TRBV3-1
CDR3 protein: ASSQGTGRNEQY

clone size: few
J gene: TRBJ1-1
V gene: TRBV20-1
CDR3 protein: SAIEGGDYTEAF

clone size: few
J gene: TRBJ2-5
V gene: TRBV20-1
CDR3 protein: SASRWRGDQETQY